These 14 T cell receptor beta chains were sequenced from one sample in a study of post-analysis software for immune sequencing data. Study findings and constraints: About five TRBV segments occurring more often in patients than controls included TRBV5-6, TRBV5-1 and TRBV20-1.

These TCRs' antigens remain unknown. Unique molecular identifiers featured in each of the TCR beta cDNA libraries. TCRdb processed the PCR reads anew with MiXCR; each CDR3 protein has one entry. The sample has roughly 540,000 distinct CDR3 sequences, less than 40% seen once. The specimen was blood. The receptors here all came from a girl younger than 18 with multiple sclerosis.

The chain links TRBV20-1 to TRBJ2-1; 10 bases match TRBD2. Germline V gene sequence: CDR1 DFQATT, CDR2 SNEGSKA (reference sequence). There are 18 residues in the CDR3. J was trimmed by 1 base and V by 3 bases; bases with no gene match: 12. In nucleotides, the CDR3 is TGCAGTGCTAGCCAGAGCGGGGGGGCGAAAGGTTCCTACAATGAGCAGTTCTTC. It translates to CSASQSGGAKGSYNEQFF.

In this sample, this clonotype turned up a few times. The chain couples TRBV29-1 to TRBJ2-7; tentative D call: TRBD1 (5 bases). The V gene's germline CDR1 is SQVTM and CDR2 ANQGSEA. The germline V and J ends were trimmed by 7 bases and 3 bases, with 13 bases remaining between them. The length of the CDR3 is 12 residues. CDR3 region: CSAGAGIYEQYF. DNA of the CDR3: TGCAGCGCTGGGGCCGGAATCTACGAGCAGTACTTC.

The gene calls are TRBV7-9 and TRBJ2-5; TRBD1 agrees at 7 bases. The CDR3 extends over 15 amino acids. Germline CDR1 SEHNR, CDR2 FQNEAQ (reference sequence). V shed 5 bases and J 5 bases; nucleotides not matched to a gene: 11. The DNA for the CDR3 is TGTGCCAGCAGCCGGGATCGGGACAGATGGGAGACCCAGTACTTC. Its translation: CASSRDRDRWETQYF.

The table lists this clonotype with a few counts. The chain carries TRBV20-1 and TRBJ2-7; D is possibly TRBD1 (6 bases). The CDR3 is made up of 13 amino acids. Between the trimmed V and J ends, which lost 3 bases and 0 bases, there was a span of 9 bases. Germline CDR1 reads DFQATT; CDR2 reads SNEGSKA (reference sequence). CDR3 nucleotides: TGCAGTGCTAGCAGGGGCCCCTCCTACGAGCAGTACTTC. The encoded protein is CSASRGPSYEQYF.

This chain connects TRBV12-3 or TRBV12-4 to TRBJ1-2; 11 bases line up with TRBD1. CDR3 size: 14 residues. Unmatched junction bases numbered 4, after V lost 6 bases and J lost 4 bases. The CDR3 reads CASRPGTGGYGYTF. The DNA of the CDR3 is TGTGCCAGCAGGCCCGGGACAGGGGGCTATGGCTACACCTTC.

The CDR3 sequence is CASSFDPRIQYF. The CDR3 coding sequence is TGTGCCAGCAGTTTTGATCCCCGGATTCAGTACTTC. The V gene is TRBV12-3 or TRBV12-4, the J gene TRBJ2-4, with D hard to call. Deletions cut 3 bases from V and 10 bases from J, with 10 bases between. CDR3 size: 12 residues.

This clonotype showed up just a few times. The rearrangement links TRBV5-1 to TRBJ1-1; TRBD1 is a possible D gene (5 bases). Germline assignment: CDR1 SGHRS and CDR2 YFSETQ. Trimming took 3 bases from V and 1 from J, leaving 7 bases between them. CDR3 length: 13 amino acids. The CDR3 region has the DNA TGCGCCAGCAGCTGGGACGGGAACACTGAAGCTTTCTTT. Translating gives CASSWDGNTEAFF. The full variable domain, in which reference TRBV5-1 and TRBJ1-1 provide the parts outside the CDR3, is KAGVTQTPRYLIKTRGQQVTLSCSPISGHRSVSWYQQTPGQGLQFLFEYFSETQRNKGNFPGRFSGRQFSNSRSEMNVSTLELGDSALYLCASSWDGNTEAFFGQGTRLTVV.

This clonotype has just a few counts. The chain links TRBV6-6 to TRBJ1-5, with D maybe TRBD1 (5 bases). Trimming removed 9 bases at V and 0 bases at J, with 18 bases between. The CDR3 sequence is 16 residues long. Germline loops: CDR1 MNHNY, CDR2 SVGAGI (reference sequence). In nucleotides, the CDR3 is TGTGCCAGTCTTGGGGGGGAAGTTTATAGCAATCAGCCCCAGCATTTT. Translation gives CASLGGEVYSNQPQHF.

This clonotype was recorded a few times. J is TRBJ2-1 and V is TRBV4-1; D may be TRBD2 (6 bases). V was trimmed by 0 bases and J by 1 base, leaving 13 bases between them. The CDR3 consists of 17 residues. Per the germline V gene, CDR1 is MGHRA and CDR2 is YSYEKL. In nucleotides, the CDR3 is TGCGCCAGCAGCCAAGAGCATAGGAGGGGTTCCTACAATGAGCAGTTCTTC. The encoded protein is CASSQEHRRGSYNEQFF.

This clonotype was seen more than once but under ten times. The DNA of the CDR3 is TGTGCCAGCAGCCACCTCCGGGGGGTCTACAATGAGCAGTTCTTC. Residues: CASSHLRGVYNEQFF. The rearrangement joins TRBV11-2 to TRBJ2-1, with 7 bases identical to TRBD2. Germline V gives CDR1 SGHAT, CDR2 FQNNGV. The CDR3 covers 15 residues. The J segment lost 3 bases and the V segment lost 5 bases, leaving 7 bases of the junction unmatched.

On this clonotype: The junction shows a germline mismatch at one end, possibly a read error. The rearrangement uses TRBV4-2 and TRBJ1-1; TRBD1 is a possible D gene (6 bases). Per germline, CDR1 LGHNA and CDR2 YNFKEQ. The CDR3 spans 15 residues. In DNA, the CDR3 is TGTGCCGGCAGCCAGCATAAGGGGGAGAACACTGAAGCTTTCTTT. Protein: CAGSQHKGENTEAFF.

The chain combines TRBV7-9 with TRBJ1-5, with D tentatively TRBD1 (5 bases). This CDR3 comprises 15 residues. From germline, CDR1 is SEHNR and CDR2 FQNEAQ (reference sequence). Trimming left V 5 bases short and J 0 bases short, with 11 bases between. The CDR3 DNA sequence: TGTGCCAGCAGCCCCCCGGGGGATAGCAATCAGCCCCAGCATTTT. This translates into CASSPPGDSNQPQHF.

V and J are TRBV7-9 and TRBJ1-1; D remains ambiguous. The CDR3 has 14 amino acids. Trimming took 3 bases from V and 4 from J, leaving 12 bases between them. The germline V gene has CDR1 SEHNR and CDR2 FQNEAQ (reference sequence). CDR3: CASSFGKGGTEAFF. Here the CDR3 DNA reads TGTGCCAGCAGCTTTGGAAAAGGAGGCACTGAAGCTTTCTTT.

The chain uses TRBV3-1 and TRBJ2-5; perhaps TRBD1 as D (5 bases). Trimming pared 4 bases from V and 5 bases from J, leaving 17 bases between. This CDR3 spans 15 amino acids. Per germline, CDR1 LGHDT and CDR2 YNNKEL (reference sequence). CDR3 residues: CASSPPRQPRETQYF. The CDR3, as DNA: TGTGCCAGCAGCCCCCCGAGACAGCCCCGGGAGACCCAGTACTTC.